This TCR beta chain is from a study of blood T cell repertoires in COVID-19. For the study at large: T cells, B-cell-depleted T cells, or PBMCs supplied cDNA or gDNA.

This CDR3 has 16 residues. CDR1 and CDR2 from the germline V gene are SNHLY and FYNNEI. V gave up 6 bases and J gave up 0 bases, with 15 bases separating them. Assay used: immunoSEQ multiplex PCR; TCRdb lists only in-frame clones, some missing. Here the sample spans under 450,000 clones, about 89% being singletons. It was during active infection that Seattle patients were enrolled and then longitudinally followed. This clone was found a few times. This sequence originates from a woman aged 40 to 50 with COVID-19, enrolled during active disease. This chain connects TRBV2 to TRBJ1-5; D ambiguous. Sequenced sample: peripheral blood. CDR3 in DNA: TGTGCCAGCAGAGGACGGGAACTGAATAGCAATCAGCCCCAGCATTTT. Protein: CASRGRELNSNQPQHF.